This entry describes one T cell receptor beta chain. The post-treatment osteosarcoma tumors were primary, local recurrence or metastasis specimens from poor-prognosis patients. The data originate from a study of the immune and genomic landscape of osteosarcoma. Turning to the study itself: Pediatric and adult high-grade osteosarcoma patients, median diagnosis age approximately 27. Most patients were poor-risk; about 72% had died. Patients were around 60% male; more than 75% had localized disease.

This CDR3 comprises 17 residues. With 3 bases removed from V and 4 bases from J, the gap between germline ends came to 21 bases. The germline gives CDR1 SGHDN, CDR2 FVKESK. Clones were sequenced by immunoSEQ multiplex PCR, and TCRdb holds only the in-frame ones, with some missing. The sample has a few thousand clones, 72% seen once. This chain joins TRBV14 and TRBJ1-2; maybe TRBD1 (5 bases). This receptor was obtained from a man younger than 35 with osteosarcoma. Material: tumor tissue from a local recurrence in the femur. CDR3 sequence reads: CASSHNPEGGVVYGYTF. CDR3 nucleotide sequence: TGTGCCAGCAGCCATAATCCGGAAGGAGGGGTCGTCTATGGCTACACCTTC.